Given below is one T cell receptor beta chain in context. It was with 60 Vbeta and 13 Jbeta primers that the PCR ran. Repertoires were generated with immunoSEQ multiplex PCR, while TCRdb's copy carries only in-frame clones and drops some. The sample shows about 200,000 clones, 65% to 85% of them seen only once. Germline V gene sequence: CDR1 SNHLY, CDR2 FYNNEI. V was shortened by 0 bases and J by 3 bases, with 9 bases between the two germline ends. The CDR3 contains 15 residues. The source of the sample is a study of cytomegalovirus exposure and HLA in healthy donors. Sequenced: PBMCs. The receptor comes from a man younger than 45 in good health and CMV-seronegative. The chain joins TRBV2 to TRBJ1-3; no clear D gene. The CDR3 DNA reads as TGTGCCAGCAGTGAAGCGCGTCTTTTTGGAAACACCATATATTTT. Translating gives CASSEARLFGNTIYF.